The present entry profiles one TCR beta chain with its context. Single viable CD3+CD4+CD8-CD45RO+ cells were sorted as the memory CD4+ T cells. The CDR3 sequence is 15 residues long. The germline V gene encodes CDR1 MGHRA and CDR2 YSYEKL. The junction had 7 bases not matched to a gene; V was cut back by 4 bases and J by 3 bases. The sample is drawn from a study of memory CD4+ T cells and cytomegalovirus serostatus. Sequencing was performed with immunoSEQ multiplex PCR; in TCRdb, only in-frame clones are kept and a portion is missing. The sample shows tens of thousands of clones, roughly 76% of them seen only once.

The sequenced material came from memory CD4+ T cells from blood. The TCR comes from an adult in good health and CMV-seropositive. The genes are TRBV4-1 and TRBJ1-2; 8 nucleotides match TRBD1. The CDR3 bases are TGCGCCAGCAGCCCATCGACAGGGGAGTACTATGGCTACACCTTC. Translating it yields CASSPSTGEYYGYTF.